A selection of T cell receptor beta chains follows, all from one sample in a study of identical twins. From the 5' RACE reads, TCRdb called clonotypes with MiXCR, one entry per CDR3 protein. The sample holds around 450,000 distinct CDR3 sequences, over 12% seen once. These data also featured in a second study, about yellow fever vaccine responses in identical twins.

The sample comprised CD4+ T cells sorted from blood. The receptors shown here come from a young woman in good health. The CDR3 runs from the conserved cysteine through the conserved F or W. D genes are given only for firm matches. Size is omitted from some rows. Given values are once, few, many or a class for expanded clones.

cdr3_nt,cdr3_aa,v_call,cdr3_length,j_call,d_call,clone_size
TGTGCCAGCAGCTTAGCTCAGGGTCAGACCCAGTACTTC,CASSLAQGQTQYF,TRBV7-2,13,TRBJ2-5,.,few
TGCAGTGCTCGCTCCGGGACTACTTTCGACGAGCAGTACTTC,CSARSGTTFDEQYF,TRBV20-1,14,TRBJ2-7,TRBD2,.
TGTGCCAGCAGCCTAAAGATCGGGCACGAGCAGTACTTC,CASSLKIGHEQYF,TRBV7-2,13,TRBJ2-7,.,.
TGTGCCAGCAGCTTGATAGCGGGGGGGAATGAAAATGAGCAGTTCTTC,CASSLIAGGNENEQFF,TRBV7-9,16,TRBJ2-1,TRBD2,.
TGTGCCACCAGCAGGATCGGGACAGGGCCCTACGAGCAGTACTTC,CATSRIGTGPYEQYF,TRBV15,15,TRBJ2-7,TRBD1,.
TGTGCCAGCTCACCACCGGGACAGGGGATCTGGGAGCAGTACTTC,CASSPPGQGIWEQYF,TRBV18,15,TRBJ2-7,TRBD1,few
TGCAGTGCGAAACAGGGGGTACTAGTCCAAGAGACCCAGTACTTC,CSAKQGVLVQETQYF,TRBV20-1,15,TRBJ2-5,TRBD1,few
TGTGCCAGCAGCGTTCTCGGTCGGGCCGTGGAGACCCAGTACTTC,CASSVLGRAVETQYF,TRBV9,15,TRBJ2-5,.,few
TGCGCCAGCAGCGCCGGACAGGACAGTTTCAAAAACATTCAGTACTTC,CASSAGQDSFKNIQYF,TRBV5-1,16,TRBJ2-4,TRBD1,.
TGTGCCAGCAGTCAAACAGGGTTAGATGAAAAACTGTTTTTT,CASSQTGLDEKLFF,TRBV12-3/TRBV12-4,14,TRBJ1-4,.,few
TGTGCCTGGAGTTCTACTCTGGATACGCAGTATTTT,CAWSSTLDTQYF,TRBV30,12,TRBJ2-3,.,few
TGTGCCAGCAGGCGGGACTCCACTAGCACAGATACGCAGTATTTT,CASRRDSTSTDTQYF,TRBV5-6,15,TRBJ2-3,.,.
TGTGCCAGCAGTTTAGGGATAGGGGGAAACAATGAGCAGTTCTTC,CASSLGIGGNNEQFF,TRBV12-3/TRBV12-4,15,TRBJ2-1,.,.